This is a list of T cell receptor beta chains from one sample in a study of a mutant IDH1 vaccine in newly diagnosed glioma. Data came from immunoSEQ multiplex PCR; TCRdb stores just in-frame clones and leaves some out. The sample holds some 50,000 clones; 80% to 95% are singletons and the top ten take more than 2%. What these receptors recognize is not known. Material: PBMCs, obtained from a glioma patient whose treatment included an IDH1 peptide vaccine. All receptors come from a man between 50 and 59 years old with glioma. The CDR3 runs from the conserved cysteine through the conserved F or W.

cdr3_length v_call cdr3_aa
16 TRBV4-3 CASSHSRGGTGYGYTF
13 TRBV19 CASSRAQPTEAFF
13 TRBV11-3 CASSLEGAGELFF
16 TRBV5-6 CASSPQWTLAKNIQYF
15 TRBV19 CASSIGMGLGKPQHF
16 TRBV5-6 CASSPGLSGGTYEQYF
13 TRBV6-6 CASLQGANTEAFF
16 TRBV5-4 CASTSSWRDNTGELFF
20 TRBV5-1 CASRQLEDWREFSSYNEQFF
22 TRBV28 CASSLDTVWRWVSLEPYNEQFF
14 TRBV18 CASSPLTLNTEAFF
16 TRBV5-1 CASSPGDRTTTDTQYF
15 TRBV28 CASSSSSRQSYGYTF
13 TRBV6-5 CASGFGTLTEAFF
15 TRBV27 CASSTSRGRYYEQYF
15 TRBV7-9 CASSLVRGGRNIQYF
15 TRBV9 CASSAGQGLNTEAFF
15 TRBV4-1 CASSPRTGERGEQFF
11 TRBV25-1 CASRSGGEQFF
15 TRBV30 CAWSPGLSGANVLTF
13 TRBV5-1 CASSLEGTSRQYF
16 TRBV25-1 CASSDLALSGDEKLFF
15 TRBV25-1 CASSELGARREKLFF
16 TRBV15 CATSSGAGGSYNEQFF